This T cell receptor beta chain was captured in a study of vaccination and CD4 T cells after COVID-19. Treatment in this sample: roughly ten-day PBMC culture with coronavirus spike peptide pools or control peptides (ViraFEST assay). Germline assignment: CDR1 SQVTM and CDR2 ANQGSEA. The CDR3 covers 13 residues. Trimming pared 7 bases from V and 6 bases from J, leaving 19 bases between. The Oncomine TCR Beta short-read assay sequenced DNA from cultured CD4+ T cells. MiXCR, applied by TCRdb to the PCR reads, yields one record per CDR3 protein. The table has approximately 9,700 distinct CDR3 sequences, 20% to 30% seen once; the top ten hold roughly 46%. On this clonotype itself: Its antigen is not known.

The gene calls are TRBV29-1 and TRBJ2-7; maybe TRBD2 (7 bases). This TCR was sampled from a human donor who received a COVID-19 vaccine. This material consisted of CD4+ T cells from blood, cultured in vitro, taken before SARS-CoV-2 vaccination. The chain's CDR3 is CSARGGRKGEQYF. CDR3 DNA sequence: TGCAGCGCAAGGGGGGGGCGGAAAGGCGAGCAGTACTTC.